These 20 T cell receptor beta chains were all obtained from the same sample, sequenced in a study of OX40 agonist ivuxolimab in advanced cancers. TCRdb keeps only in-frame clones here, not all; method: immunoSEQ multiplex PCR. The sample yields nearly 50,000 clones, roughly three quarters seen once. This sample comprised CD4+ or CD8+ T cells sorted from blood, obtained in a trial of the OX40 agonist ivuxolimab. The receptor set was obtained from an adult with an advanced solid tumor such as melanoma, head and neck, liver or kidney cancer.

The rearrangement uses TRBV10-1 and TRBJ2-1; 10 nucleotides agree with TRBD2. This CDR3 contains 19 residues. J gave up 2 bases and V 5 bases, and 15 bases lay outside the gene matches. Per germline, CDR1 WNHNN and CDR2 SYGVQD (reference sequence). CDR3 residues: CASSSRTPGLATTYNEQFF. CDR3 DNA sequence: TGCGCCAGCAGTTCCCGTACGCCGGGACTAGCGACTACCTACAATGAGCAGTTCTTC.

This rearrangement joins TRBV5-1 to TRBJ1-1, with D possibly TRBD1 on 6 matching bases. The germline gives CDR1 SGHRS, CDR2 YFSETQ. V lost 4 bases, J lost 1 base, and 8 bases lay in between. CDR3 length equals 13 residues. CDR3 protein: CASSKGGNTEAFF. The DNA for the CDR3 is TGCGCCAGCAGCAAAGGGGGGAACACTGAAGCTTTCTTT.

This rearrangement joins TRBV6-5 to TRBJ2-1; 12 positions agree with TRBD2. This CDR3 contains 16 residues. V dropped 4 bases and J dropped 2; count of bases not matched to a gene: 3. Germline values: CDR1 MNHEY, CDR2 SVGAGI. The CDR3 region is CASSSLAGGPYNEQFF. The CDR3 nucleotides read TGTGCCAGCAGTTCCCTAGCGGGAGGGCCCTACAATGAGCAGTTCTTC.

This clone was detected only once. The CDR3 region has the DNA TGTGCCAGCAGCTTGGTATCTGGACTAGCGGGAGGCACGCAGTATTTT. It yields the protein CASSLVSGLAGGTQYF. The V and J genes are TRBV5-6 and TRBJ2-3, with TRBD2 matching over 14 bases. The germline CDR1 and CDR2 sequences are SGHDT and YYEEEE. Trimming at V came to 0 bases and at J to 9 bases, leaving 6 bases not matched to a gene. The CDR3 spans 16 residues.

This sequence joins TRBV5-4 and TRBJ2-1; no clear D gene. The germline V gene encodes CDR1 SGHNT and CDR2 YYREEE (reference sequence). The length of the CDR3 is 12 residues. Between the trimmed V and J ends, which lost 4 bases and 6 bases, there was a span of 8 bases. CDR3 nucleotide sequence: TGTGCCAGCAGCGTGGACGGCAATGAGCAGTTCTTC. Amino acids: CASSVDGNEQFF.

The chain links TRBV12-5 to TRBJ2-5; tentative D call: TRBD2 (7 bases). The CDR3 extends over 15 amino acids. Germline CDR1 reads LGHNT; CDR2 reads FRNRAP. V lost 3 bases to trimming and J lost 5 bases, with 16 bases between them. The CDR3 spells CASGFPSGGGETQYF. The CDR3 nucleotides are TGTGCTAGTGGTTTCCCCTCGGGGGGCGGTGAGACCCAGTACTTC.

To note about this clone: The identical CDR3 is also encoded by other nucleotide sequences in the sample. The rearrangement joins TRBV7-9 to TRBJ2-3; possibly TRBD2 for D (5 bases). There are 12 residues in the CDR3. Germline CDR1 reads SEHNR; CDR2 reads FQNEAQ (reference sequence). Trimming took off 8 bases at V and 1 base at J, with 7 bases between the two ends. The DNA of the CDR3 is TGTGCCAGCCGAGCGGGCACAGATACGCAGTATTTT. Its protein product is CASRAGTDTQYF.

The rearrangement joins TRBV28 to TRBJ1-1, with D perhaps matching TRBD1 (5 bases). Trimming removed 7 bases at V and 0 bases at J, with 12 bases between. Per germline, CDR1 MDHEN and CDR2 SYDVKM. This CDR3 has 14 amino acids. The CDR3 DNA follows: TGTGCCAGCACCACGGCAGGGTTGAACACTGAAGCTTTCTTT. It specifies CASTTAGLNTEAFF. The variable domain in full, with the rest retrieved from reference TRBV28 and TRBJ1-1, is DVKVTQSSRYLVKRTGEKVFLECVQDMDHENMFWYRQDPGLGLRLIYFSYDVKMKEKGDIPEGYSVSREKKERFSLILESASTNQTSMYLCASTTAGLNTEAFFGQGTRLTVV.

Regarding this clone: Mismatch with germline at one junction end may stem from a read error. The chain joins TRBV28 to TRBJ2-7, with D hard to call. The CDR3 loop spans 13 amino acids. Looked up from germline, CDR1 is MDHEN and CDR2 is SYDVKM. The CDR3 reads CASSPLFTYVQYF. DNA for the CDR3: TGTGCCAGCAGTCCTCTGTTTACTTACGTGCAGTACTTC.

In its sample, this clone ranks as medium-sized. The V call is TRBV6-1, the J call TRBJ1-1; 7 positions match TRBD1. Germline CDR1 is MNHNS and CDR2 is SASEGT. Trimming took 7 bases from V and 0 from J; bases not matched to a gene: 8. This CDR3 is 15 amino acids long. This CDR3 reads CASTRDSLMNTEAFF. The CDR3 bases are TGTGCCAGCACCCGGGACAGCTTAATGAACACTGAAGCTTTCTTT.

This rearrangement joins TRBV9 to TRBJ2-7, with D perhaps being TRBD1 or TRBD2 (5 bases each). The CDR3 sequence is 14 residues long. The V and J ends lost 4 bases and 5 bases respectively, with 16 bases between them. Germline loops: CDR1 SGDLS, CDR2 YYNGEE. The CDR3 protein is CASSSGTPIHEQYF. CDR3 nucleotide sequence: TGTGCCAGCAGCTCTGGGACCCCTATCCACGAGCAGTACTTC.

The chain carries TRBV19 and TRBJ2-1; a weak D match, TRBD1 (6 bases). The CDR3 has 15 amino acids. V dropped 4 bases and J dropped 8 bases, with 18 bases sitting between them. Per the germline V gene, CDR1 is LNHDA and CDR2 is SQIVND (reference sequence). The CDR3 nucleotides read TGTGCCAGTAGTAACACCTGGGACACTGACGATGAGCAGTTCTTC. It is translated as CASSNTWDTDDEQFF.

The rearrangement links TRBV7-2 to TRBJ1-6, with a possible D match to TRBD1 (6 bases). The V gene's germline CDR1 is SGHTA and CDR2 FQGNSA. The CDR3 contains 15 residues. The ends were cut back, 5 bases at V and 7 bases at J, with 15 bases in the middle. The CDR3 loop reads CASSLGARGNSPLHF. As DNA, the CDR3 is TGTGCCAGCAGCCTGGGGGCGCGCGGAAATTCACCCCTCCACTTT.

The chain combines TRBV6-1 with TRBJ1-3; no reliable D call. Trimming cost V 6 bases and J 0 bases, with 6 bases left between them. This CDR3 has 13 residues. CDR1 and CDR2 from the germline V gene are MNHNS and SASEGT. The CDR3 reads CASRVSSGNTIYF. CDR3 coding DNA: TGTGCCAGCAGGGTCTCCTCTGGAAACACCATATATTTT.

J is TRBJ2-5 and V is TRBV11-2; D ambiguous. Germline lookup yields CDR1 SGHAT and CDR2 FQNNGV. Trimming cost V 3 bases and J 1 base, with 3 bases left between them. The CDR3 loop spans 12 amino acids. CDR3 sequence reads: CASSFGQETQYF. In DNA form, the CDR3 reads TGTGCCAGCAGCTTTGGCCAAGAGACCCAGTACTTC.

J is TRBJ1-5 and V is TRBV30; no clear D. The CDR3 sequence is 13 residues long. Germline V gene lookup returns CDR1 GTSNPN and CDR2 SVGIG (reference sequence). V lost 2 bases to trimming and J lost 5 bases, with 10 bases between them. Here the CDR3 reads CAWSLERDQPQHF. CDR3 coding DNA: TGTGCCTGGAGTCTAGAAAGGGATCAGCCCCAGCATTTT.

This clone was counted once. The chain joins TRBV19 to TRBJ2-1, with 9 positions matching TRBD2. CDR1 is LNHDA and CDR2 is SQIVND in the germline V gene (reference sequence). With V trimmed by 3 bases and J by 1 base, 4 bases remained unmatched. CDR3 length equals 16 residues. The CDR3 loop reads CASSISGSWSYNEQFF. The DNA of the CDR3 is TGTGCCAGTAGTATTAGCGGGAGTTGGTCCTACAATGAGCAGTTCTTC.

The chain uses TRBV27 and TRBJ2-4; a possible D gene is TRBD1 (6 bases). Germline V gene data show CDR1 as MNHEY and CDR2 as SMNVEV (reference sequence). There are 16 residues in the CDR3. V lost 0 bases and J lost 7, with 16 bases in between. CDR3 protein: CASSLSAGRGDNIQYF. The CDR3 DNA reads as TGTGCCAGCAGTTTATCGGCAGGCAGGGGTGATAACATTCAGTACTTC.

The sample holds one count of this clone. This chain uses TRBV30 with TRBJ1-1; possibly TRBD1 for D (5 bases). Trimming pared 4 bases from V and 13 bases from J, leaving 22 bases between. The CDR3 runs 13 residues. The V gene's germline CDR1 is GTSNPN and CDR2 SVGIG (reference sequence). CDR3 nucleotides: TGTGCCTGGAATCAGCGGGGGGATATGATCGGTTTCTTT. Translated: CAWNQRGDMIGFF. Full variable domain (remainder filled in from reference TRBV30 and TRBJ1-1): SQTIHQWPATLVQPVGSPLSLECTVEGTSNPNLYWYRQAAGRGLQLLFYSVGIGQISSEVPQNLSASRPQDRQFILSSKKLLLSDSGFYLCAWNQRGDMIGFFGQGTRLTVV.

J is TRBJ2-3 and V is TRBV19; D gene unclear. This CDR3 has 12 amino acids. V lost 11 bases and J lost 4, with 13 bases in between. The germline gives CDR1 LNHDA, CDR2 SQIVND (reference sequence). In nucleotides, the CDR3 is TGTGCCGTAGAGAGTGGCGCAGATACGCAGTATTTT. It is translated as CAVESGADTQYF.